This is a list of T cell receptor beta chains from one sample in a study of long-term antiretroviral therapy in people with HIV. Sequencing used immunoSEQ multiplex PCR; TCRdb keeps in-frame clones, though not all of them. The sample has some 15,000 clones; about 84% are singletons. The specimen comprised unsorted PBMCs, sampled roughly 1.2 years before starting antiretroviral therapy. All receptors derive from a man aged 30 to 39 with HIV. Both conserved end residues are part of each CDR3. The D gene is left open where the match is weak. Expanded clones get a size class; other rows say once, few or many, or leave the size out.

v_gene	abundance	d_gene	j_gene	CDR3aa	CDR3nt
TRBV19	few	.	TRBJ2-7	CASSPTGGSYEQYF	TGTGCCAGTAGTCCGACCGGCGGCTCCTACGAGCAGTACTTC
TRBV4-3	.	TRBD2	TRBJ2-3	CASSQGLAPISTDTQYF	TGCGCCAGCAGCCAAGGACTAGCACCCATTAGCACAGATACGCAGTATTTT
TRBV11-2	.	TRBD2	TRBJ2-1	CASSLVPSGVLTYNEQFF	TGTGCCAGCAGCTTAGTTCCTAGCGGGGTGCTTACCTACAATGAGCAGTTCTTC
TRBV11-1	.	.	TRBJ1-3	CASSLFDISSGNTIYF	TGTGCCAGCAGCTTATTTGACATATCCTCTGGAAACACCATATATTTT
TRBV5-4	.	.	TRBJ1-1	CASSLDTGGTEAFF	TGTGCCAGCAGCTTAGACACCGGCGGCACTGAAGCTTTCTTT
TRBV19	.	.	TRBJ2-2	CASSVQGYTGELFF	TGTGCCAGTAGCGTACAGGGATACACCGGGGAGCTGTTTTTT
TRBV29-1	.	.	TRBJ2-5	CSARGGGLGETQYF	TGCAGCGCCCGAGGGGGGGGTCTCGGAGAGACCCAGTACTTC
TRBV11-3	.	.	TRBJ2-2	CASSLAASQRAGELFF	TGTGCCAGCAGCTTAGCTGCCTCGCAAAGGGCCGGGGAGCTGTTTTTT
TRBV23-1	.	TRBD1	TRBJ2-7	CASSQLTGFSPREQYF	TGCGCCAGCAGTCAACTGACAGGGTTTAGTCCTCGGGAGCAGTACTTC
TRBV7-6	.	TRBD1	TRBJ2-1	CASSLWGVRDRGLAYNEQFF	TGTGCCAGCAGCTTATGGGGAGTCCGGGACAGGGGGCTGGCCTACAATGAGCAGTTCTTC
TRBV18	.	TRBD1	TRBJ2-2	CASSARQGTGELFF	TGTGCCAGCTCAGCCCGACAGGGAACCGGGGAGCTGTTTTTT
TRBV11-2	.	.	TRBJ2-7	CASRISGYEQYF	TGTGCCAGCAGAATTAGCGGCTACGAGCAGTACTTC
TRBV25-1	few	TRBD2	TRBJ2-2	CASSELGSGNANTGELFF	TGTGCCAGCAGTGAATTAGGTAGCGGGAACGCGAACACCGGGGAGCTGTTTTTT
TRBV28	.	TRBD1	TRBJ1-1	CASSRSPGQLNTEAFF	TGTGCCAGCAGTCGATCACCGGGACAGCTGAACACTGAAGCTTTCTTT
TRBV5-4	.	TRBD1	TRBJ1-1	CASSFSGTGNTEAFF	TGTGCCAGCAGCTTTTCCGGGACAGGGAACACTGAAGCTTTCTTT
TRBV20-1	.	.	TRBJ2-1	CSALDSYGQFF	TGCAGTGCCCTTGACTCTTACGGGCAGTTCTTC
TRBV15	.	.	TRBJ1-5	CATSARMWVWNQPQHF	TGTGCCACCAGCGCCCGGATGTGGGTTTGGAATCAGCCCCAGCATTTT